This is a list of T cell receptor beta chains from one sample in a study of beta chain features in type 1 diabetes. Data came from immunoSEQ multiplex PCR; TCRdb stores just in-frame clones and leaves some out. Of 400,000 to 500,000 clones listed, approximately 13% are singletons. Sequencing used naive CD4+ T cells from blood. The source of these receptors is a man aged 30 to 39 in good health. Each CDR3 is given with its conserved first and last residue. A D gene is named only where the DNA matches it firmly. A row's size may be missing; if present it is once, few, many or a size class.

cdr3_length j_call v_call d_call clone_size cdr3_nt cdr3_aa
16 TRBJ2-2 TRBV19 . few TGTGCCAGTATCGCGCGCGCTGGCGGAGCCCATGGGGAGCTGTTTTTT CASIARAGGAHGELFF
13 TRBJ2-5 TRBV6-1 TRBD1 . TGTGCCAGCAGTGGGACAGGGGAAGAGACCCAGTACTTC CASSGTGEETQYF
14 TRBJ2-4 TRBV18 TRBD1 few TGTGCCAGCTCACCGGGGTGGGACAGAGACATTCAGTACTTC CASSPGWDRDIQYF
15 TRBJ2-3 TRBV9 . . TGTGCCAGCAGCGTAGCTGGGCAGGGGCCGGATACGCAGTATTTT CASSVAGQGPDTQYF
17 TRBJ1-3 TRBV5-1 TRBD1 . TGCGCCAGCAGCTTGGAATTGGACAGGGGGCCCGGAAACACCATATATTTT CASSLELDRGPGNTIYF
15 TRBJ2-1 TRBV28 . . TGTGCCAGCAGTTATGGGGGACTCTACTACAATGAGCAGTTCTTC CASSYGGLYYNEQFF
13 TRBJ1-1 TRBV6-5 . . TGTGCCAGCAGGCCGATACAAGGGGTTGAAGCTTTCTTT CASRPIQGVEAFF
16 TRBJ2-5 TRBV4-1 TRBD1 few TGCGCCAGCAGCCAAGGACCGACAGGGACCCAAGAGACCCAGTACTTC CASSQGPTGTQETQYF
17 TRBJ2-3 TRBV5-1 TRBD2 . TGCGCCAGCAGCTTGGGGACTAGCGGGGGCCGCACAGATACGCAGTATTTT CASSLGTSGGRTDTQYF
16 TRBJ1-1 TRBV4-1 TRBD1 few TGCGCCAGCAGCCGAGAGCAGGGGGCGCGAATCACTGAAGCTTTCTTT CASSREQGARITEAFF
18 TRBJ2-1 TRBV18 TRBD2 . TGTGCCAGCTCTCTCGAGGCTCGGAGGGCTAGCGGGTACAATGAGCAGTTCTTC CASSLEARRASGYNEQFF
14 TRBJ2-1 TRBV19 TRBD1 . TGTGCCAGTAGTGCAGACAGGGGGCAGGGTGAGCAGTTCTTC CASSADRGQGEQFF
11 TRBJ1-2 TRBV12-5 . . TGTGCTAGTGGTACACAGTCTCGCTACACCTTC CASGTQSRYTF
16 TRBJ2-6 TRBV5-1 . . TGCGCCAGCAGCCTCGACAGTGGCTCTGGGGCCAACGTCCTGACTTTC CASSLDSGSGANVLTF
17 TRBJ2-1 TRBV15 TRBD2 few TGTGCCACCAGCAGTCCCGGTGGACTAGCGGGAGTCCATGAGCAGTTCTTC CATSSPGGLAGVHEQFF
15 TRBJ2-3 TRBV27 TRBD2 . TGTGCCAGCAGTTCTAGCGGGGCGGGTACAGATACGCAGTATTTT CASSSSGAGTDTQYF
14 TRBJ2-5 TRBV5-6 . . TGTGCCAGCAGCTTGGCGTTTAGACAAGAGACCCAGTACTTC CASSLAFRQETQYF
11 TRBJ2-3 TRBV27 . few TGTGCCAGCATTCTCAGGGATACGCAGTATTTT CASILRDTQYF
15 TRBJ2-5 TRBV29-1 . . TGCAGCGTTGAAGACCCCCCAGGGATTGGAGAGACCCAGTACTTC CSVEDPPGIGETQYF
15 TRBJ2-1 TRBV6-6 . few TGTGCCAGCAGTTACTCTCGGGGGAGCTTCTATGAGCAGTTCTTC CASSYSRGSFYEQFF
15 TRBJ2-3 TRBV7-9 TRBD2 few TGTGCCAGCAGCCAGACTAGCGGGGGCACAGATACGCAGTATTTT CASSQTSGGTDTQYF
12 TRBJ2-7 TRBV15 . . TGTGCCACCAGCAGAGACTTCTACGAGCAGTACTTC CATSRDFYEQYF
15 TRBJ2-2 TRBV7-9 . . TGTGCCAGCAGCTTAGAACGTAGCAGGTCCGGGGAGCTGTTTTTT CASSLERSRSGELFF
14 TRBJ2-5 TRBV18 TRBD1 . TGTGCCAGCTCGCCTCCGGGACAGCAAGAGACCCAGTACTTC CASSPPGQQETQYF
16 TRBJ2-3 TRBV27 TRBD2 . TGTGCCAGCACTACCTGGGGAGGACTAGGAGGAAATACGCAGTATTTT CASTTWGGLGGNTQYF
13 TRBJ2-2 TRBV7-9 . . TGTGCCAGCAGCCCAACGAACACCGGGGAGCTGTTTTTT CASSPTNTGELFF
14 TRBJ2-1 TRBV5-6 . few TGTGCCAGCAGCTTGTATGGACAAGTAAATGAGCAGTTCTTC CASSLYGQVNEQFF
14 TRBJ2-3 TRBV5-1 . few TGCGCCAGCAGCCTCGGGAGTAGCACAGATACGCAGTATTTT CASSLGSSTDTQYF
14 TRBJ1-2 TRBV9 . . TGTGCCAGCAGTCGGACGCGGGACGCCTATGGCTACACCTTC CASSRTRDAYGYTF
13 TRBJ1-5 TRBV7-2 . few TGTGCCAGCAGCTTTTCAGGAAATCAGCCCCAGCATTTT CASSFSGNQPQHF
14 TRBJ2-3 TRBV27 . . TGTGACAGCAGTCGGGACAGCGGAGGGGATACGCAGTATTTT CDSSRDSGGDTQYF
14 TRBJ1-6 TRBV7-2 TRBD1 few TGTGCCAGCAGAAATGACAGGGTTAATTCACCCCTCCACTTT CASRNDRVNSPLHF
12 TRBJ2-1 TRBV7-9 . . TGTGCCAGCAGCTTAGGGGTGGATGAGCAGTTCTTC CASSLGVDEQFF
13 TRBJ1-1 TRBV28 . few TGTGCCAGCAAAGAGGACATGAACACTGAAGCTTTCTTT CASKEDMNTEAFF
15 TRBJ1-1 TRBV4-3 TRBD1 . TGCGCCAGCAGCCAAGAAGACAGGAACAGGGGCGAAGCTTTCTTT CASSQEDRNRGEAFF
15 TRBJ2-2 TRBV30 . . TGTGCCTGGAGTTTGCTGGGGAGTGGAACCGGGGAGCTGTTTTTT CAWSLLGSGTGELFF
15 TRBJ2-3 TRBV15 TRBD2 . TGTGCCGCCTCCCGGGGGGGTCTATACACAGATACGCAGTATTTT CAASRGGLYTDTQYF
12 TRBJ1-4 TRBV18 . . TGTGCCAGCTCACCACAGAATGAAAAACTGTTTTTT CASSPQNEKLFF
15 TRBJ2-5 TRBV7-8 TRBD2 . TGTGCCAGCAGCTTCGTTGGCGGGAGCGGGGAGACCCAGTACTTC CASSFVGGSGETQYF
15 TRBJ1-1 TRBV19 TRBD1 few TGTGCCAGTACGATGGACAGGGCCAGTAGCGCTGAAGCTTTCTTT CASTMDRASSAEAFF
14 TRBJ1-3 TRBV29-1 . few TGCAGCGTCCTTTTAGACAGCTCTGGAAACACCATATATTTT CSVLLDSSGNTIYF
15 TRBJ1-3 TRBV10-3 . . TGTGCCATCAGTGAGCGGCCCGGTACTGGAAACACCATATATTTT CAISERPGTGNTIYF
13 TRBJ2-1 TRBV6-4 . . TGTGCCAGCACCCCCCGGGTCTACAATGAGCAGTTCTTC CASTPRVYNEQFF
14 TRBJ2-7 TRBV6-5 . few TGTGCCAGCAGTTACTCGTTGAGTGCCTACGAGCAGTACTTC CASSYSLSAYEQYF
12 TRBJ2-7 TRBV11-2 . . TGTGCCTCCAGGGGAGGGGCCTACGAGCAGTACTTC CASRGGAYEQYF